One sample yielded the 8 T cell receptor beta chains listed below, sequenced in a study of control samples from healthy donors and cancer patients. TCRdb keeps only in-frame clones here, not all; method: immunoSEQ multiplex PCR. Of 150,000 to 200,000 clones listed, around 88% are singletons. The sample taken for sequencing was blood. Receptors originate from a man between 18 and 29 years old in good health.

Written as DNA, the CDR3 is TGTGCCAGCAGCCGTGGACAGGGGGCCGCCGGCAACACCATATATTTT. It is translated as CASSRGQGAAGNTIYF. V usage is TRBV3-1 (or the pseudogene TRBV3-2) and J usage is TRBJ1-3; 11 positions agree with TRBD1. This CDR3 spans 16 amino acids. Germline trimming cut 4 bases from V and 7 bases from J; bases unmatched to any gene: 9. The V gene's germline CDR1 is LGHDT and CDR2 YNNKEL (reference sequence).

This clone was seen only once. Possible read error: a much larger clone is one base away. V and J are TRBV27 and TRBJ1-2; D gene ambiguous. Per the germline V gene, CDR1 is MNHEY and CDR2 is SMNVEV (reference sequence). This CDR3 contains 13 residues. The V gene lost 2 bases and the J gene lost 2 bases, with 6 bases spanning the gap. The chain's CDR3 is CASSLGVNYGYTF. As DNA, the CDR3 is TGTGCCAGCAGTTTAGGGGTCAACTATGGCTACACCTTC.

The chain combines TRBV24-1 with TRBJ1-2; 8 nucleotides match TRBD1. The germline V gene has CDR1 KGHDR and CDR2 SFDVKD. J was trimmed by 5 bases and V by 5 bases; bases with no gene match: 6. The length of the CDR3 is 14 residues. CDR3 coding DNA: TGTGCCACCAGTGCCCGTCAGGGGGCATATGGCTACACCTTC. As protein: CATSARQGAYGYTF.

The rearrangement uses TRBV7-9 and TRBJ1-1; tentative D call: TRBD1 (6 bases). Trimming shortened V by 5 bases and J by 3 bases, and 13 bases separated the two germline ends. CDR3 length: 14 amino acids. Germline-derived CDR1 and CDR2 are SEHNR and FQNEAQ (reference sequence). CDR3 sequence (DNA): TGTGCCAGCAGCCCGCAGGGGACATACACTGAAGCTTTCTTT. Translated: CASSPQGTYTEAFF.

This sequence joins TRBV18 and TRBJ2-7, with D possibly matching TRBD2 (7 bases). Between the trimmed V and J ends, which lost 3 bases and 4 bases, there was a span of 22 bases. The CDR3 totals 17 residues. The germline gives CDR1 KGHSH, CDR2 LQKENI. In DNA, the CDR3 is TGTGCCAGCTCACCGACGCAGGGGAGGGGAGGAGGTTACGAGCAGTACTTC. Translation gives CASSPTQGRGGGYEQYF.

The chain has TRBV10-3 and TRBJ2-1; the match to TRBD2 covers 11 bases. V shed 2 bases, J shed 10 bases, and the junction held 13 bases outside the gene matches. Per the germline V gene, CDR1 is ENHRY and CDR2 is SYGVKD. The CDR3 loop spans 17 amino acids. This CDR3 is CAISEGGLAAGKWEQFF. For the CDR3, the DNA is TGTGCCATCAGTGAGGGGGGACTAGCGGCCGGGAAGTGGGAGCAGTTCTTC.

This sequence joins TRBV7-8 and TRBJ2-5; 9 bases map to TRBD2. The junction had 14 bases not matched to a gene; V was cut back by 7 bases and J by 5 bases. Looked up from germline, CDR1 is SGHVS and CDR2 is FQNEAQ. This CDR3 is built from 16 residues. Written as DNA, the CDR3 is TGTGCCAGCATGCTGAGCGGGGGGAACCCAGGGGAGACCCAGTACTTC. It codes for CASMLSGGNPGETQYF.

V is TRBV5-5 and J is TRBJ1-1; D ambiguous. V was cut by 0 bases and J by 11 bases, with 20 bases left in between. Germline-derived CDR1 and CDR2 are SGHKS and YYEKEE (reference sequence). The CDR3 length is 15 residues. The CDR3 spells CASSLGVRTDVAAFF. The CDR3 bases are TGTGCCAGCAGCTTGGGAGTCAGGACCGACGTGGCGGCTTTCTTT.